This T cell receptor beta chain was captured by sequencing in a study of cytomegalovirus exposure and HLA in healthy donors. General study points: Altogether, about 160 TCR beta chains were recorded as cytomegalovirus-associated. A subsequent analysis found that TCR clusters from the first cohort also tended to co-occur in the 120 or so validation repertoires, with approximately 94% of cluster scores above 0. There were some public TCRs occurring in many donors, but most TCR sequences were rare.

The germline CDR1 and CDR2 sequences are SGHRS and YFSETQ. The CDR3 covers 15 residues. In regard to this clone: The target antigen is unknown. One end of the junction is discordant with germline, which a read error may explain.

TCRdb keeps only in-frame clones here, not all; method: immunoSEQ multiplex PCR. Of some 130,000 clones listed, 70% to 90% are singletons. Separate from the 666-subject first cohort was the approximately 120-subject validation cohort, to which the donors belonged. V is TRBV5-1 and J is TRBJ2-5; D possibly corresponds to TRBD1 (6 bases). The clonotype was recovered from a man between 18 and 35 years old in good health and CMV-seronegative. The specimen was PBMCs. CDR3 coding DNA: TGCGCCAGCAGCTTGGTTACAGGGTCTCAAGGGACCCAGTACTTC. It yields the protein CASSLVTGSQGTQYF. The whole variable domain, remainder taken from reference TRBV5-1 and TRBJ2-5, is KAGVTQTPRYLIKTRGQQVTLSCSPISGHRSVSWYQQTPGQGLQFLFEYFSETQRNKGNFPGRFSGRQFSNSRSEMNVSTLELGDSALYLCASSLVTGSQGTQYFGPGTRLLVL.